Sequencing of this T cell receptor (beta chain) was carried out in a study of sequential checkpoint blockade in melanoma. Study context: TCRbeta immunosequencing was performed on DNA from roughly 90 pretreatment melanoma tumor samples. Approximately 20 patients had tumor biopsies before treatment and at week 13. Study-wide results and limits: T-cell fraction and clonality followed PD-L1 and CD8+ counts, not mutational load.

Treatment here: randomized to nivolumab then ipilimumab (arm A) or the reverse (arm B). Patients had received no earlier DNA-damaging chemotherapy. A word on this clone: Its target is unknown.

Germline lookup yields CDR1 SGHRS and CDR2 YFSETQ. This CDR3 is built from 17 residues. The junction had 9 bases not matched to a gene; V was cut back by 4 bases and J by 2 bases. Generated by immunoSEQ multiplex PCR, the TCRdb table keeps only in-frame clones and is missing some. The sample consists of roughly 1,500 clones, 20% to 25% of them appearing once. This material consisted of tumor tissue (inferred from file names), taken from a patient given nivolumab and ipilimumab in sequence. V is TRBV5-1 and J is TRBJ2-3, with TRBD2 identical over 11 bases. The source is a human donor with melanoma. The CDR3 nucleotides read TGCGCCAGCAGCCCCGGGACTAGCGGAGATTTCACAGATACGCAGTATTTT. This translates into CASSPGTSGDFTDTQYF.